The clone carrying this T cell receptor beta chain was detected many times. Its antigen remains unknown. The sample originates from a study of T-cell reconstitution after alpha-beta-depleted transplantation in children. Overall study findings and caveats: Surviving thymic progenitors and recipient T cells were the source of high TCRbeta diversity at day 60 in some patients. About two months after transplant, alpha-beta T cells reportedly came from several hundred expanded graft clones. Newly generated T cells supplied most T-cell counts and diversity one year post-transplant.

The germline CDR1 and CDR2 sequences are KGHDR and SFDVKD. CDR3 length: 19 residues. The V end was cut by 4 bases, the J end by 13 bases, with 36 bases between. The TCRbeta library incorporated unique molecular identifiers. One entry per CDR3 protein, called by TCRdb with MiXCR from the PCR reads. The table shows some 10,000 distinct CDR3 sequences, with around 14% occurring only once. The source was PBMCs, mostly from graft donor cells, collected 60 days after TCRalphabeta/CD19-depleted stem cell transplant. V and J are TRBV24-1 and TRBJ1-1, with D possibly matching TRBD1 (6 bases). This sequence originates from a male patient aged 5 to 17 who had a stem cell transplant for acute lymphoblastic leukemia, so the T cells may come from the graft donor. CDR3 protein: CATSDPAPLGGVYYRSFFF. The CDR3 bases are TGTGCCACCAGTGACCCAGCCCCTCTAGGGGGGGTCTACTATCGAAGCTTTTTCTTT.